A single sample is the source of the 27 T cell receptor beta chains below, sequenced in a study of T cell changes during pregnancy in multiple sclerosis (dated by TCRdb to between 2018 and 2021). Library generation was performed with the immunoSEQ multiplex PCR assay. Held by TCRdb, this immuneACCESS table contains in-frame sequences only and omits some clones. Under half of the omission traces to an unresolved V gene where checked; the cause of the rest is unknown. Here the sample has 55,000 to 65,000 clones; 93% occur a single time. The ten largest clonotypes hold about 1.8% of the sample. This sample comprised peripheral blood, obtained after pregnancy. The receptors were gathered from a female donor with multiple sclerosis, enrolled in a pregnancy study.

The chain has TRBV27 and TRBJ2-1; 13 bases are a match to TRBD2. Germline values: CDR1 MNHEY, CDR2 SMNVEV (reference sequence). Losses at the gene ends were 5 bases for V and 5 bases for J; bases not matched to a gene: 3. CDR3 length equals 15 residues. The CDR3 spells CASSPGTSGNNEQFF. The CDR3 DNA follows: TGTGCCAGCAGTCCCGGGACTAGCGGGAACAATGAGCAGTTCTTC.

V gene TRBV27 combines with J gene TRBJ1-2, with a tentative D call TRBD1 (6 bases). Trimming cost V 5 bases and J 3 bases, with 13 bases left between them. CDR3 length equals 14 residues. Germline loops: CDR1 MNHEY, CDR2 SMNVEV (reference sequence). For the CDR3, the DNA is TGTGCCAGCAGTAGCACAGGGTCTGACTATGGCTACACCTTC. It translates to CASSSTGSDYGYTF.

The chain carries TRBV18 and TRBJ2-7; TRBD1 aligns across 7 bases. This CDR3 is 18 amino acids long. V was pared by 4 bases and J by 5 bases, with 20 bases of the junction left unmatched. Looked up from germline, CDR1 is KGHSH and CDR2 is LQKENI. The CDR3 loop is CASSLVNPQGWTGDEQYF. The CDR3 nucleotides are TGTGCCAGCTCACTCGTTAACCCACAGGGGTGGACTGGTGACGAGCAGTACTTC.

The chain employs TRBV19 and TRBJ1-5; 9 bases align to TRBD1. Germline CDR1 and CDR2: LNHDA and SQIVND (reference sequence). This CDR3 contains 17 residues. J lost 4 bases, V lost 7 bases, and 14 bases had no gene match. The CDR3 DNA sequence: TGTGCCAGTACCCCACTCGGTCGGGACAGGGCTAATCAGCCCCAGCATTTT. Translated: CASTPLGRDRANQPQHF. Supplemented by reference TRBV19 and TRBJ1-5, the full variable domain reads DGGITQSPKYLFRKEGQNVTLSCEQNLNHDAMYWYRQDPGQGLRLIYYSQIVNDFQKGDIAEGYSVSREKKESFPLTVTSAQKNPTAFYLCASTPLGRDRANQPQHFGDGTRLSIL.

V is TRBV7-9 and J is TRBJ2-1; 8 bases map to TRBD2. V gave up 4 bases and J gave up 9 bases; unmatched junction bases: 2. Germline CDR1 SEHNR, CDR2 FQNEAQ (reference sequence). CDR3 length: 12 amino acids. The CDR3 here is CASSYSGIEQFF. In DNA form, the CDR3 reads TGTGCCAGCAGCTATAGCGGGATTGAGCAGTTCTTC.

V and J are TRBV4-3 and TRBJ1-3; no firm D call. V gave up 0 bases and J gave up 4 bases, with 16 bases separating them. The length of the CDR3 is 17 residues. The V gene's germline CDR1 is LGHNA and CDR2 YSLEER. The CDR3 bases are TGCGCCAGCAGCCAAGATCGATTGAGGGATTTCGGAAACACCATATATTTT. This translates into CASSQDRLRDFGNTIYF.

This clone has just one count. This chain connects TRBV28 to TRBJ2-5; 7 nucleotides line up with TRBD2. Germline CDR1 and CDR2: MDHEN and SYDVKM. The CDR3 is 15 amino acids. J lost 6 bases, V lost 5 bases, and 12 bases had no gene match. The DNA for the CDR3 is TGTGCCAGCAGTCTCTCTGGGGGAGGGCAAAAGACCCAGTACTTC. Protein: CASSLSGGGQKTQYF.

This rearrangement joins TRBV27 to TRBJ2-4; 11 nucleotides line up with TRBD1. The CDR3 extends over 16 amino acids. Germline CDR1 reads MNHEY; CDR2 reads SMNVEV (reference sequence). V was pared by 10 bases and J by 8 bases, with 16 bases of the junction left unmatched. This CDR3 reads CATRPMGQGVFDIQYF. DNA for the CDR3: TGTGCCACTAGACCTATGGGACAGGGGGTCTTTGACATTCAGTACTTC.

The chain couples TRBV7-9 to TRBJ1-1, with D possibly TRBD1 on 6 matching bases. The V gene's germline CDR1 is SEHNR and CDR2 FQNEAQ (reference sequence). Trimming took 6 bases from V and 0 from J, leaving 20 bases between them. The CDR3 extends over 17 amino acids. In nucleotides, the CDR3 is TGTGCCAGCAGGAATCGGCAGGGGAATGCGATGAACACTGAAGCTTTCTTT. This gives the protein CASRNRQGNAMNTEAFF.

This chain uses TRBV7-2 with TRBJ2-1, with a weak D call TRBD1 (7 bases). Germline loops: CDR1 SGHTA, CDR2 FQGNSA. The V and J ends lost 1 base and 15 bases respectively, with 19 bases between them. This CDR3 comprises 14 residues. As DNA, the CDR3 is TGTGCCAGCAGCTTAGAAACGAGAGGAGGGGACAGGTTCTTC. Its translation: CASSLETRGGDRFF.

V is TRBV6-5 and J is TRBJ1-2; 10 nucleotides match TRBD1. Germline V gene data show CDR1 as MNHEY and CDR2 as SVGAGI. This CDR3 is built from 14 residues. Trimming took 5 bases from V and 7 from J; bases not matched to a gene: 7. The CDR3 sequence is CASSAPGQGPGYTF. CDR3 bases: TGTGCCAGCAGTGCACCGGGACAGGGGCCTGGCTACACCTTC.

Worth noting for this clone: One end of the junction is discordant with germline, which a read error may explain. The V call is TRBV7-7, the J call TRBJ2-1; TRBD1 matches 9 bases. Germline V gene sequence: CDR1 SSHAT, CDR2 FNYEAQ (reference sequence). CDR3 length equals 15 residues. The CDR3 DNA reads TGTGCTAGCAGCTCGACAGGGGGCTCCTACAATGAGCAGTTCTTC. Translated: CASSSTGGSYNEQFF.

The CDR3 DNA reads TGCGCCAGCAGCCCCTCTCAGGGGTACTACGAGCAGTACTTC. Residues: CASSPSQGYYEQYF. The chain is built from TRBV4-1 and TRBJ2-7, with D possibly matching TRBD1 (6 bases). CDR1 is MGHRA and CDR2 is YSYEKL in the germline V gene. This CDR3 is 14 amino acids long. Trimming stripped 4 bases from V and 3 bases from J, with 13 bases between.

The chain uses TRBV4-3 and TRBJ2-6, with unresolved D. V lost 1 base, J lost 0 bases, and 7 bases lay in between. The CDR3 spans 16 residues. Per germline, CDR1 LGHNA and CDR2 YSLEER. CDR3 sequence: CASSQGPSSGANVLTF. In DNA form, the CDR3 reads TGCGCCAGCAGCCAAGGTCCCAGCTCTGGGGCCAACGTCCTGACTTTC.

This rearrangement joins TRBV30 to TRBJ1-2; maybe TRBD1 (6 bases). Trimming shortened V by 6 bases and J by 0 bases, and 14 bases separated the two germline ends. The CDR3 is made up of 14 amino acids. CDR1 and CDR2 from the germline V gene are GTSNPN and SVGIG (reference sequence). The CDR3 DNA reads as TGTGCCTGCGTCAGGGGCCACTCTAACTATGGCTACACCTTC. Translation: CACVRGHSNYGYTF.

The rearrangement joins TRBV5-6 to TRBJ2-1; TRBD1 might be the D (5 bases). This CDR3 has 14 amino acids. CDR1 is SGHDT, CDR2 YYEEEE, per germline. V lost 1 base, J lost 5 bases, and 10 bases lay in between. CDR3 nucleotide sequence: TGTGCCAGCAGCTTGACAGGCCTAAACAATGAGCAGTTCTTC. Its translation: CASSLTGLNNEQFF. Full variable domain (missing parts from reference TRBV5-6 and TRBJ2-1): DAGVTQSPTHLIKTRGQQVTLRCSPKSGHDTVSWYQQALGQGPQFIFQYYEEEERQRGNFPDRFSGHQFPNYSSELNVNALLLGDSALYLCASSLTGLNNEQFFGPGTRLTVL.

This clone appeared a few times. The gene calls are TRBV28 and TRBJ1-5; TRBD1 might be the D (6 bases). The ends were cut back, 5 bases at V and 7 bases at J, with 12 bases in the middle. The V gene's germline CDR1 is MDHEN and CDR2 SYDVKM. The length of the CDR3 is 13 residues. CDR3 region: CASSQQGFQPQHF. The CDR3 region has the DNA TGTGCCAGCAGTCAACAGGGATTCCAGCCCCAGCATTTT.

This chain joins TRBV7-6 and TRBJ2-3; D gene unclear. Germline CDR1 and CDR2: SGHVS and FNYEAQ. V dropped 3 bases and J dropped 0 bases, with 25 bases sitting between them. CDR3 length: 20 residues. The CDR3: CASSFDLRMLTQTSTDTQYF. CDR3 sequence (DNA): TGTGCCAGCAGCTTTGATCTGCGGATGCTCACCCAGACTAGCACAGATACGCAGTATTTT.

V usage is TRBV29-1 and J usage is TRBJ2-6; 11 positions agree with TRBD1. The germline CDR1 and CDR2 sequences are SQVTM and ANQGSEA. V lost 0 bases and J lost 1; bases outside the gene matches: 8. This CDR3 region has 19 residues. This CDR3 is CSVEDAPGTGGSGANVLTF. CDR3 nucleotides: TGCAGCGTTGAAGATGCGCCCGGGACAGGGGGGTCTGGGGCCAACGTCCTGACTTTC.

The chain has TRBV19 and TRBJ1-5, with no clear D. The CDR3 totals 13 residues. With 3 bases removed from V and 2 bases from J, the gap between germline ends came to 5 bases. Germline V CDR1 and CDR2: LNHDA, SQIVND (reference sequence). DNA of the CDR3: TGTGCCAGTAGTATCGGAGGCAATCAGCCCCAGCATTTT. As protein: CASSIGGNQPQHF.

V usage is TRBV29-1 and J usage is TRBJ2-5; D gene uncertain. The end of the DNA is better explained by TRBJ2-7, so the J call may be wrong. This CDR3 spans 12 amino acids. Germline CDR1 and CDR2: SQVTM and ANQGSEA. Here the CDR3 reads CSVEDQAYEQYF. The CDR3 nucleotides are TGCAGCGTTGAAGATCAGGCCTACGAGCAGTACTTC.

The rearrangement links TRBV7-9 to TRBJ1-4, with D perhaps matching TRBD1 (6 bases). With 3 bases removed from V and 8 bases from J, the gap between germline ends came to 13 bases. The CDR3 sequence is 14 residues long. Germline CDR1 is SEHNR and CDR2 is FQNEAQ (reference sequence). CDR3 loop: CASSLAGAGEKLFF. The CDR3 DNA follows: TGTGCCAGCAGCTTGGCGGGGGCGGGAGAAAAACTGTTTTTT. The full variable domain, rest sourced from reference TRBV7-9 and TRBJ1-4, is DTGVSQNPRHKITKRGQNVTFRCDPISEHNRLYWYRQTLGQGPEFLTYFQNEAQLEKSRLLSDRFSAERPKGSFSTLEIQRTEQGDSAMYLCASSLAGAGEKLFFGSGTQLSVL.

CDR3 nucleotide sequence: TGTGCCGCGACCCCTAGCGGCCCCAACACCGGGGAGCTGTTTTTT. It specifies CAATPSGPNTGELFF. The rearrangement links TRBV28 to TRBJ2-2, with 7 bases that match TRBD2. Unmatched junction bases numbered 11, after V lost 11 bases and J lost 2 bases. The CDR3 totals 15 residues. CDR1 and CDR2 (germline): MDHEN, SYDVKM.

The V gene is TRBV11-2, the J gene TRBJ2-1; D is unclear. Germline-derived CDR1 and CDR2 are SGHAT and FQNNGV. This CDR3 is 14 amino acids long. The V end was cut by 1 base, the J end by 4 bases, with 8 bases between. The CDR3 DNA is TGTGCCAGCAGCTTAGTTCCGGGTTACAATGAGCAGTTCTTC. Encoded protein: CASSLVPGYNEQFF.

The CDR3: CASFPLSGANVLTF. CDR3 coding DNA: TGTGCCAGCTTCCCTCTCTCTGGGGCCAACGTCCTGACTTTC. The chain links TRBV18 to TRBJ2-6; D is ambiguous. V lost 7 bases to trimming and J lost 0 bases, with 7 bases between them. The CDR3 covers 14 residues. Germline V gene sequence: CDR1 KGHSH, CDR2 LQKENI. The full variable domain, completed using reference TRBV18 and TRBJ2-6, is NAGVMQNPRHLVRRRGQEARLRCSPMKGHSHVYWYRQLPEEGLKFMVYLQKENIIDESGMPKERFSAEFPKEGPSILRIQQVVRGDSAAYFCASFPLSGANVLTFGAGSRLTVL.

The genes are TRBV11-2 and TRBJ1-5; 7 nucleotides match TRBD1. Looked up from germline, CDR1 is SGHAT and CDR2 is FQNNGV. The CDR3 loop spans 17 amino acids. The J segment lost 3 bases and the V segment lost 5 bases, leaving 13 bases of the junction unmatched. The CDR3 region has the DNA TGTGCCAGCAGCGGACGGGACAGCTACGAGGTCAATCAGCCCCAGCATTTT. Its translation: CASSGRDSYEVNQPQHF.

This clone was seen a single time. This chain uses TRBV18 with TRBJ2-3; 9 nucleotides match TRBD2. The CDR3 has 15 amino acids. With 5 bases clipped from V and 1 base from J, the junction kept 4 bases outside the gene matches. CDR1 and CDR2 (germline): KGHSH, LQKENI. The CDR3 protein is CASSSRTSGTDTQYF. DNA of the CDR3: TGTGCCAGCTCATCCAGGACTAGCGGCACAGATACGCAGTATTTT.